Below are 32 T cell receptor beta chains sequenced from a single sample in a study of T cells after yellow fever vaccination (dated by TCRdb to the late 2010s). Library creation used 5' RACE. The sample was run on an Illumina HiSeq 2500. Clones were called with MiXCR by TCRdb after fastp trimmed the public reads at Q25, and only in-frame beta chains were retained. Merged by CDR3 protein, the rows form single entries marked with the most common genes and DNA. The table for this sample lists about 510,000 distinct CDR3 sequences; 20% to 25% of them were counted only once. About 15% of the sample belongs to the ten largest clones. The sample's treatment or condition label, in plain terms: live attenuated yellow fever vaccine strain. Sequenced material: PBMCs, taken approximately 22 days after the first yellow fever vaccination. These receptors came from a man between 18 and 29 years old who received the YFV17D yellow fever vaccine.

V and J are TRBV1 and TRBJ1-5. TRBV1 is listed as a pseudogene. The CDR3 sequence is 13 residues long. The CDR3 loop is CTSARAWREHQHF. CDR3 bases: TGCACCAGTGCTAGGGCTTGGAGGGAGCATCAGCATTTT.

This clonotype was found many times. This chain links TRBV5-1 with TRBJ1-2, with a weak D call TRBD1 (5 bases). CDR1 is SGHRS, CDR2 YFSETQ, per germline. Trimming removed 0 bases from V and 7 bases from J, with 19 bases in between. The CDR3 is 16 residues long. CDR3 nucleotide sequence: TGCGCCAGCAGCTTGGCGGGGCGTTTCACCCCCTTTGGCTACACCTTC. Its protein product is CASSLAGRFTPFGYTF. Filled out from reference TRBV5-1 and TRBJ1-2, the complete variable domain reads KAGVTQTPRYLIKTRGQQVTLSCSPISGHRSVSWYQQTPGQGLQFLFEYFSETQRNKGNFPGRFSGRQFSNSRSEMNVSTLELGDSALYLCASSLAGRFTPFGYTFGSGTRLTVV.

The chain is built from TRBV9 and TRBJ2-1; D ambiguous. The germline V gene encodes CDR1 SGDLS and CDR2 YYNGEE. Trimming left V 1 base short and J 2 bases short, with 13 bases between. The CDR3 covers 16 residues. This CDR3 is CASSVNIPGTYNEQFF. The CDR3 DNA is TGTGCCAGCAGCGTAAACATCCCCGGCACCTACAATGAGCAGTTCTTC.

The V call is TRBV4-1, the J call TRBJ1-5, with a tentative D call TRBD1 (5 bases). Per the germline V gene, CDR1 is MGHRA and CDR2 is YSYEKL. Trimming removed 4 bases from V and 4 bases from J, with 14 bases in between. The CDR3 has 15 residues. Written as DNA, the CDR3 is TGCGCCAGCAGCCCGGGGCACGGGCCTAATCAGCCCCAGCATTTT. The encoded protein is CASSPGHGPNQPQHF.

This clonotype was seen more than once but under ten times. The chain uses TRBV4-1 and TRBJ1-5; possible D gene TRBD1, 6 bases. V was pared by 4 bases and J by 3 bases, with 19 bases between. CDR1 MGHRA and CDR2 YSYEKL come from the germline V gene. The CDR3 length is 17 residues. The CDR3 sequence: CASSPSSLRGINQPQHF. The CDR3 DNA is TGCGCCAGCAGCCCGTCCAGTCTGAGGGGGATCAATCAGCCCCAGCATTTT.

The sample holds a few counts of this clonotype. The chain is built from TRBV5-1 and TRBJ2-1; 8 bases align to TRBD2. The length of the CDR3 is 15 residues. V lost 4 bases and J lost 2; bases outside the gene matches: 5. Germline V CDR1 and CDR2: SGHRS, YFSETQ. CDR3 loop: CASSAPGGPYNEQFF. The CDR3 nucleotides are TGCGCCAGCAGCGCCCCGGGGGGGCCCTACAATGAGCAGTTCTTC.

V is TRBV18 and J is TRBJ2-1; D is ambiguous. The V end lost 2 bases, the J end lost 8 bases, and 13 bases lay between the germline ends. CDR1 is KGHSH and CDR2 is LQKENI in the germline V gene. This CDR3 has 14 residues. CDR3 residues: CASSPSVVVDEQFF. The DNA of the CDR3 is TGTGCCAGCTCACCATCGGTTGTGGTGGATGAGCAGTTCTTC.

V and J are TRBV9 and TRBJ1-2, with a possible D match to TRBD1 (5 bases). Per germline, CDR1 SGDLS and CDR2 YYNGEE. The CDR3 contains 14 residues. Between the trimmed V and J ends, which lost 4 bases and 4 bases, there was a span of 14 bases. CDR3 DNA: TGTGCCAGCAGCCGGGGGGTCGAGTCCTATGGCTACACCTTC. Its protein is CASSRGVESYGYTF.

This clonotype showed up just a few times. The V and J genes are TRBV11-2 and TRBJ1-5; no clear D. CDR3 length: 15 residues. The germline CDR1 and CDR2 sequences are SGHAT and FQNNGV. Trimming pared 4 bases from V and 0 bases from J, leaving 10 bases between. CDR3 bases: TGTGCCAGCAGCTCAGGCGACAATAGCAATCAGCCCCAGCATTTT. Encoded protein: CASSSGDNSNQPQHF. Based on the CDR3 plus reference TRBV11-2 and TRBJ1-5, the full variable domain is EAGVAQSPRYKIIEKRQSVAFWCNPISGHATLYWYQQILGQGPKLLIQFQNNGVVDDSQLPKDRFSAERLKGVDSTLKIQPAKLEDSAVYLCASSSGDNSNQPQHFGDGTRLSIL.

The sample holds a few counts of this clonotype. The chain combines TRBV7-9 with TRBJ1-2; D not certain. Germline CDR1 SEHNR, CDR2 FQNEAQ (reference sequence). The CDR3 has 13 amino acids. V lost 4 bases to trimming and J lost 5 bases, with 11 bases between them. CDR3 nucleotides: TGTGCCAGCAGCTCCCAGACCGATTATGGCTACACCTTC. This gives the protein CASSSQTDYGYTF.

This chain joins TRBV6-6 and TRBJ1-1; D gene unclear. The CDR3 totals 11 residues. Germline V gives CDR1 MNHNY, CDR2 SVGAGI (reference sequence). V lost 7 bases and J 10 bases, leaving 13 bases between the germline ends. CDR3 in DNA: TGTGCCAGCACCGGCGGCCGGGGAGCTTTCTTT. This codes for CASTGGRGAFF.

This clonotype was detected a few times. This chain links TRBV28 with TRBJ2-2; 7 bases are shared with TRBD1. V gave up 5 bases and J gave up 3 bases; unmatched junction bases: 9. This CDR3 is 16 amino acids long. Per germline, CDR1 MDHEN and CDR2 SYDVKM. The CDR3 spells CASSDSRQGDTGELFF. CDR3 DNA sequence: TGTGCCAGCAGTGACTCACGACAGGGCGACACCGGGGAGCTGTTTTTT.

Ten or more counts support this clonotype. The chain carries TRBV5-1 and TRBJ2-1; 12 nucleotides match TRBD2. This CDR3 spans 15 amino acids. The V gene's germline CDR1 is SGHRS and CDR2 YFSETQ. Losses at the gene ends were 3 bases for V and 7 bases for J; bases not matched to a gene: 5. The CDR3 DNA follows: TGCGCCAGCAGCTCCCTAGCGGGGGGGCAGAATGAGCAGTTCTTC. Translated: CASSSLAGGQNEQFF.

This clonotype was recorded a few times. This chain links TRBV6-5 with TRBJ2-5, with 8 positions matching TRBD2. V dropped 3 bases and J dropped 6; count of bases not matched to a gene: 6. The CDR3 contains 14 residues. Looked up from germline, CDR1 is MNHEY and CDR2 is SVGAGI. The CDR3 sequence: CASSYRGGLQTQYF. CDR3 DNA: TGTGCCAGCAGTTATCGGGGGGGCCTACAGACCCAGTACTTC.

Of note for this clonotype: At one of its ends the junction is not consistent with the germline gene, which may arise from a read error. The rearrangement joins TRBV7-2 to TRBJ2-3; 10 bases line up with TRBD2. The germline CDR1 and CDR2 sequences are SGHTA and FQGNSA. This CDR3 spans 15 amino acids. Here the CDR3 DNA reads TGTGCCAGCAGCCTAGCGGGGGTCCGCAGAGCTACGCAGTATTTT. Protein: CASSLAGVRRATQYF.

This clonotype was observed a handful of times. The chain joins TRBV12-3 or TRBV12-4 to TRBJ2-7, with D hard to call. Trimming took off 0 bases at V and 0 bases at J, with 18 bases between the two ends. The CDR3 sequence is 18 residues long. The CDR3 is CASSLAYGFQKGSYEQYF. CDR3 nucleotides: TGTGCCAGCAGTTTAGCGTATGGGTTCCAGAAGGGCTCCTACGAGCAGTACTTC.

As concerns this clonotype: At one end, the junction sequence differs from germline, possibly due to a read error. CDR3: CASSPGGSGANVYNEEFF. The DNA of the CDR3 is TGTGCCAGCTCACCAGGGGGTAGCGGGGCGAACGTCTACAATGAGGAGTTCTTC. The gene calls are TRBV18 and TRBJ2-1; 8 bases are shared with TRBD2. Looked up from germline, CDR1 is KGHSH and CDR2 is LQKENI. The CDR3 is 18 residues long.

CDR3 in DNA: TGTGCCAGCAGCGTAGGTAGCGGTAACCGAGGGGAGACCCAGTACTTC. It translates to CASSVGSGNRGETQYF. V and J are TRBV9 and TRBJ2-5; weak D call: TRBD2 (6 bases). V was cut by 0 bases and J by 5 bases, with 17 bases left in between. Germline CDR1 is SGDLS and CDR2 is YYNGEE. The CDR3 spans 16 residues.

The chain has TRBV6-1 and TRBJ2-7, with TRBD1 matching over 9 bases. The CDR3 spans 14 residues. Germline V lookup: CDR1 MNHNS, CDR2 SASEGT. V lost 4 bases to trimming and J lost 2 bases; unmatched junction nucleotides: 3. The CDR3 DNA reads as TGTGCCAGCAGTGCGGGACAGGGAGCCTACGAGCAGTACTTC. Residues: CASSAGQGAYEQYF.

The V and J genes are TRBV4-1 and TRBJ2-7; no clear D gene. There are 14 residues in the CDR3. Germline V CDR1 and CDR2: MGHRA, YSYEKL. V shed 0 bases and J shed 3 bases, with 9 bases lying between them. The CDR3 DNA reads TGCGCCAGCAGCCAAGATAACTACTACTACGAGCAGTACTTC. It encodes CASSQDNYYYEQYF.

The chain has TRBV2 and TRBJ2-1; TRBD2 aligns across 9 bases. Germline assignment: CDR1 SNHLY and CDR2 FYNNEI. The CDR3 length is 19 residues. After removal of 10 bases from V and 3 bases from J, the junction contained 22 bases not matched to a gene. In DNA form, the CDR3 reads TGTGCCACAATAGGGGCTAGCGGGGACCCCCCGGGCATCTACAATGAGCAGTTCTTC. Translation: CATIGASGDPPGIYNEQFF. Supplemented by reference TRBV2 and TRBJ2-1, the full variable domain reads EPEVTQTPSHQVTQMGQEVILRCVPISNHLYFYWYRQILGQKVEFLVSFYNNEISEKSEIFDDQFSVERPDGSNFTLKIRSTKLEDSAMYFCATIGASGDPPGIYNEQFFGPGTRLTVL.

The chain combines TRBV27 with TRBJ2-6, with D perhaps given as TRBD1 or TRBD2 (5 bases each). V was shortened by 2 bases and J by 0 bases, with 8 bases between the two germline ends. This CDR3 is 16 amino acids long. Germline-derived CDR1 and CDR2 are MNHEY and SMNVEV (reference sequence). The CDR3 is CASSLMGVSGANVLTF. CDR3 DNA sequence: TGTGCCAGCAGTTTAATGGGGGTCTCTGGGGCCAACGTCCTGACTTTC.

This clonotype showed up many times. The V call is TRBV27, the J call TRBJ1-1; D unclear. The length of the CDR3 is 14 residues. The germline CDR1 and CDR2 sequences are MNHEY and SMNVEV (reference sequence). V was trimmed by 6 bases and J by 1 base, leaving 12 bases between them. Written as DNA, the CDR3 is TGTGCCAGCAGAAGGCTCGAGGGGAACACTGAAGCTTTCTTT. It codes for CASRRLEGNTEAFF.

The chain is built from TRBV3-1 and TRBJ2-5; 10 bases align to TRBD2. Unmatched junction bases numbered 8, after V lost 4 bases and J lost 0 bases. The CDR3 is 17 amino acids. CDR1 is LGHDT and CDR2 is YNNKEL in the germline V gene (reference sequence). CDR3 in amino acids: CASSPYLAGVDQETQYF. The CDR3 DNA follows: TGTGCCAGCAGCCCGTATCTAGCGGGGGTCGACCAAGAGACCCAGTACTTC.

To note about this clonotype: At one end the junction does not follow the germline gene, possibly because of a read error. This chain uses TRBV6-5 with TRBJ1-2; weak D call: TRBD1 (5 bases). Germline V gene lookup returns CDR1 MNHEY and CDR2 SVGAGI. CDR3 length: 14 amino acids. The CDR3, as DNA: TGTGCCAGCAGTAACTCGGGACTTGCCTATGGCTACACCTTC. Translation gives CASSNSGLAYGYTF.

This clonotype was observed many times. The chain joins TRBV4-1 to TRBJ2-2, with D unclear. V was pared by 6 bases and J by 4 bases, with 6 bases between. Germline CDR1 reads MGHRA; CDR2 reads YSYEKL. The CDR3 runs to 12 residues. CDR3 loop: CASRPFTGELFF. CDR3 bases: TGCGCCAGCAGACCGTTCACCGGGGAGCTGTTTTTT.

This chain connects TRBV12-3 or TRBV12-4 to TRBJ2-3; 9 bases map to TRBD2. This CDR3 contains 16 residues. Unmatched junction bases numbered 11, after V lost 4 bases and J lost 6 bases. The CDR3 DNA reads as TGTGCCAGCAGTTCCCACCTAGCGGGGTACAAGGATACGCAGTATTTT. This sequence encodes CASSSHLAGYKDTQYF.

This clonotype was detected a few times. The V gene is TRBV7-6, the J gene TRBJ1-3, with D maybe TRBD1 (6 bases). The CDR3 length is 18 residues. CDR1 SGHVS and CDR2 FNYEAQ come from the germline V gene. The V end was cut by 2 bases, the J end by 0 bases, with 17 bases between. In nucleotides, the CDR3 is TGTGCCAGCAGCTTACGCGCAGGGGTGACCCACTCTGGAAACACCATATATTTT. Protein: CASSLRAGVTHSGNTIYF.

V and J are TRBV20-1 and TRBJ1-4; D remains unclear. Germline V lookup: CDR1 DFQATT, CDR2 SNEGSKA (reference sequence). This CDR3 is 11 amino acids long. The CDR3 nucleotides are TGCACCGGAAAGCTTAATGAAAAACTGTTTTTT. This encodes CTGKLNEKLFF.

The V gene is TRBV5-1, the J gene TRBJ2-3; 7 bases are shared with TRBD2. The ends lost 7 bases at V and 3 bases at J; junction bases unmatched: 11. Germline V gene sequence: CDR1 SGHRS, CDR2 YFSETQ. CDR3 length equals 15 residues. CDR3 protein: CASGQSGAETDTQYF. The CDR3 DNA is TGCGCCAGCGGCCAAAGCGGGGCGGAGACAGATACGCAGTATTTT.

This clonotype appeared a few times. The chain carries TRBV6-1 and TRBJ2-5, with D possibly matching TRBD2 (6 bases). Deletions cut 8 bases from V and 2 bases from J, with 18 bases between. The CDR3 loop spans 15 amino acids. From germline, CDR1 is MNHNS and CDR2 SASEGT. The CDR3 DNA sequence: TGTGCCAGCCACACCGGCGGGCGGGGACAAGAGACCCAGTACTTC. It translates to CASHTGGRGQETQYF.

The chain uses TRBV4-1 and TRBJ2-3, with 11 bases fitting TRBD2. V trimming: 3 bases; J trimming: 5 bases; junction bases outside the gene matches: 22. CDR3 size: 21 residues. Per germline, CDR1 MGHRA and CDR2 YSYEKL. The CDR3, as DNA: TGCGCCAGCAGCCACGGACCCCCTCGATCTAGCGGGGGGCAATTGGGAGATACGCAGTATTTT. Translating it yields CASSHGPPRSSGGQLGDTQYF.